These 23 T cell receptor beta chains share one sample of origin, sequenced in a study of identical twins. TCRdb reprocessed the 5' RACE reads via MiXCR and lists one record per CDR3 protein. Of around 480,000 distinct CDR3 sequences listed, approximately 15% were seen once; the top ten hold roughly 0.5%. These same records also appear under a second study, on yellow fever vaccine responses in identical twins.

The sample was CD4+ T cells sorted from blood. Source of these receptors: a woman aged 18-29 years in good health.

This clonotype was seen a handful of times. V is TRBV28 and J is TRBJ2-1, with D hard to call. The CDR3 length is 16 residues. Per germline, CDR1 MDHEN and CDR2 SYDVKM. V was shortened by 1 base and J by 0 bases, with 10 bases between the two germline ends. The CDR3 here is CASSLFGQSSYNEQFF. DNA of the CDR3: TGTGCCAGCAGTTTATTCGGGCAGAGCTCCTACAATGAGCAGTTCTTC.

The chain uses TRBV10-3 and TRBJ2-6; D is uncertain. The CDR3 is 14 amino acids. V gave up 6 bases and J gave up 0 bases, with 6 bases separating them. Germline values: CDR1 ENHRY, CDR2 SYGVKD. The CDR3 protein is CAISRNSGANVLTF. CDR3 nucleotide sequence: TGTGCCATCAGCCGTAACTCTGGGGCCAACGTCCTGACTTTC.

This clonotype was observed a few times. The gene calls are TRBV7-9 and TRBJ2-2; tentative D call: TRBD1 (6 bases). The CDR3 is made up of 14 amino acids. Trimming shortened V by 5 bases and J by 4 bases, and 11 bases separated the two germline ends. Germline V lookup: CDR1 SEHNR, CDR2 FQNEAQ (reference sequence). The CDR3 spells CASSPMGATGELFF. The CDR3 DNA reads as TGTGCCAGCAGCCCCATGGGGGCCACCGGGGAGCTGTTTTTT.

This clonotype was seen repeatedly, ten times or more. The genes are TRBV20-1 and TRBJ2-1; D is unclear. The CDR3 totals 11 residues. Germline assignment: CDR1 DFQATT and CDR2 SNEGSKA (reference sequence). V was pared by 6 bases and J by 8 bases, with 11 bases between. The chain's CDR3 is CSAPLVDEQFF. Written as DNA, the CDR3 is TGCAGTGCGCCTTTGGTGGATGAGCAGTTCTTC.

This clonotype has more than one count but fewer than ten. V gene TRBV24-1 combines with J gene TRBJ1-1; perhaps TRBD1 as D (5 bases). Trimming stripped 9 bases from V and 2 bases from J, with 15 bases between. This CDR3 is built from 14 residues. Germline CDR1 reads KGHDR; CDR2 reads SFDVKD. This CDR3 reads CATCLQGANTEAFF. For the CDR3, the DNA is TGTGCCACCTGCCTCCAAGGGGCTAACACTGAAGCTTTCTTT.

The chain combines TRBV4-3 with TRBJ2-4; D perhaps matches TRBD1 (5 bases). This CDR3 spans 15 amino acids. V lost 0 bases to trimming and J lost 7 bases, with 13 bases between them. Germline CDR1 reads LGHNA; CDR2 reads YSLEER. CDR3 sequence reads: CASSQDVAGLNIQYF. CDR3 nucleotides: TGCGCCAGCAGCCAAGACGTCGCAGGGTTGAACATTCAGTACTTC.

This clonotype appeared many times. The genes are TRBV7-8 and TRBJ2-7; the match to TRBD1 covers 7 bases. V dropped 1 base and J dropped 3; count of bases not matched to a gene: 6. Germline V gene lookup returns CDR1 SGHVS and CDR2 FQNEAQ. The CDR3 is 15 residues long. Here the CDR3 DNA reads TGTGCCAGCAGCTTAGTTGGGGGACAGCACTACGAGCAGTACTTC. Its protein product is CASSLVGGQHYEQYF. The full variable domain, rest sourced from reference TRBV7-8 and TRBJ2-7, is GAGVSQSPRYKVAKRGQDVALRCDPISGHVSLFWYQQALGQGPEFLTYFQNEAQLDKSGLPSDRFFAERPEGSVSTLKIQRTQQEDSAVYLCASSLVGGQHYEQYFGPGTRLTVT.

This clonotype came up many times. V and J are TRBV12-3 or TRBV12-4 and TRBJ2-1, with unresolved D. The CDR3 totals 14 residues. V shed 1 base and J shed 5 bases, with 9 bases lying between them. The CDR3 DNA is TGTGCCAGCAGTTTAGGGACGGTGAACAATGAGCAGTTCTTC. As protein: CASSLGTVNNEQFF.

V gene TRBV3-1 combines with J gene TRBJ2-5; D is unclear. CDR3 size: 14 residues. CDR1 and CDR2 (germline): LGHDT, YNNKEL (reference sequence). V was shortened by 0 bases and J by 1 base, with 6 bases between the two germline ends. In DNA form, the CDR3 reads TGTGCCAGCAGCCAAGATTTCACCCAAGAGACCCAGTACTTC. Translating gives CASSQDFTQETQYF.

Only a few counts were recorded for this clonotype. The chain combines TRBV6-2 or TRBV6-3 with TRBJ2-6; 8 bases match TRBD2. V dropped 6 bases and J dropped 0; count of bases not matched to a gene: 1. CDR3 size: 15 residues. Germline values: CDR1 MNHEY, CDR2 SVGEGT. As DNA, the CDR3 is TGTGCCAGCAGAAGCGGGAGCTCTGGGGCCAACGTCCTGACTTTC. This encodes CASRSGSSGANVLTF.

The sample holds many counts of this clonotype. The J gene is TRBJ2-3, the V gene TRBV27; 7 bases map to TRBD2. V lost 5 bases to trimming and J lost 5 bases; unmatched junction nucleotides: 7. The CDR3 sequence is 14 residues long. The germline V gene has CDR1 MNHEY and CDR2 SMNVEV (reference sequence). The DNA of the CDR3 is TGTGCCAGCAGTATCCGGACTAGTAAAGATACGCAGTATTTT. Encoded protein: CASSIRTSKDTQYF.

This clonotype was seen many times. The chain joins TRBV5-6 to TRBJ2-1, with D unresolved. Germline V lookup: CDR1 SGHDT, CDR2 YYEEEE. V was trimmed by 1 base and J by 0 bases, leaving 5 bases between them. This CDR3 has 14 amino acids. Here the CDR3 reads CASSLTSSYNEQFF. The CDR3 DNA sequence: TGTGCCAGCAGCTTGACGAGCTCCTACAATGAGCAGTTCTTC.

This clonotype was detected only a few times. The J gene is TRBJ2-7, the V gene TRBV10-3; TRBD1 aligns across 7 bases. Germline V CDR1 and CDR2: ENHRY, SYGVKD. This CDR3 region has 15 residues. With V trimmed by 8 bases and J by 1 base, 11 bases remained unmatched. In nucleotides, the CDR3 is TGTGCCATCGGGGGAATCGGGACAGTATCCTACGAGCAGTACTTC. Encoded protein: CAIGGIGTVSYEQYF.

V is TRBV9 and J is TRBJ2-3; no clear D. V gave up 4 bases and J gave up 4 bases, with 13 bases separating them. CDR1 and CDR2 from the germline V gene are SGDLS and YYNGEE. There are 14 residues in the CDR3. The CDR3 region has the DNA TGTGCCAGCAGCATGTTGCTCCCCCCAGATACGCAGTATTTT. Translated, it gives CASSMLLPPDTQYF.

The V gene is TRBV20-1, the J gene TRBJ2-1; possibly TRBD2 for D (7 bases). The CDR3 is 14 residues long. CDR1 DFQATT and CDR2 SNEGSKA come from the germline V gene (reference sequence). CDR3 region: CRPGGGSSYNEQFF. The DNA of the CDR3 is TGCAGACCGGGGGGCGGGAGCTCCTACAATGAGCAGTTCTTC.

Many counts were recorded for this clonotype. V usage is TRBV12-3 or TRBV12-4 and J usage is TRBJ2-4; 12 nucleotides align to TRBD1. There are 17 residues in the CDR3. V shed 7 bases, J shed 6 bases, and the junction held 13 bases outside the gene matches. The DNA of the CDR3 is TGTGCCAGCACCCCTACCGGGACAGGGGGCTTTGGAAACATTCAGTACTTC. Protein sequence: CASTPTGTGGFGNIQYF.

This chain connects TRBV28 to TRBJ2-2, with 7 positions matching TRBD1. V lost 7 bases to trimming and J lost 3 bases; unmatched junction nucleotides: 8. Germline CDR1 is MDHEN and CDR2 is SYDVKM. CDR3 length: 15 residues. CDR3 sequence (DNA): TGTGCCAGCAAAAGACAGGGAGTCGACACCGGGGAGCTGTTTTTT. Its translation is CASKRQGVDTGELFF. The full variable domain, rest sourced from reference TRBV28 and TRBJ2-2, is DVKVTQSSRYLVKRTGEKVFLECVQDMDHENMFWYRQDPGLGLRLIYFSYDVKMKEKGDIPEGYSVSREKKERFSLILESASTNQTSMYLCASKRQGVDTGELFFGEGSRLTVL.

The genes are TRBV18 and TRBJ1-3, with 8 bases that match TRBD1. The length of the CDR3 is 17 residues. Germline lookup yields CDR1 KGHSH and CDR2 LQKENI. Trimming at V came to 3 bases and at J to 9 bases, leaving 16 bases not matched to a gene. CDR3 region: CASSPYRDSATGGTIYF. The CDR3 coding sequence is TGTGCCAGCTCACCCTACCGGGACAGCGCTACAGGGGGCACCATATATTTT.

This clonotype was found a few times. The chain uses TRBV12-3 or TRBV12-4 and TRBJ2-1, with D possibly matching TRBD2 (6 bases). With 6 bases removed from V and 5 bases from J, the gap between germline ends came to 14 bases. The CDR3 has 14 residues. The CDR3 protein is CASSLGDWDNEQFF. CDR3 nucleotide sequence: TGTGCCAGCAGCTTGGGGGACTGGGACAATGAGCAGTTCTTC.

The gene calls are TRBV20-1 and TRBJ2-1; D remains ambiguous. In germline, CDR1 is DFQATT, CDR2 SNEGSKA (reference sequence). V gave up 5 bases and J gave up 0 bases, with 5 bases separating them. This CDR3 has 12 amino acids. The CDR3 sequence: CSADRSYNEQFF. CDR3 in DNA: TGCAGTGCTGACCGCTCCTACAATGAGCAGTTCTTC.

The rearrangement links TRBV3-1 to TRBJ2-1; D is ambiguous. V lost 4 bases and J 8 bases, leaving 18 bases between the germline ends. There are 15 residues in the CDR3. Germline assignment: CDR1 LGHDT and CDR2 YNNKEL (reference sequence). The CDR3 bases are TGTGCCAGCAGCCCACTCCGTTTGGGGATCGATGAGCAGTTCTTC. Residues: CASSPLRLGIDEQFF.

V is TRBV12-3 or TRBV12-4 and J is TRBJ1-6, with no clear D. The CDR3 contains 12 residues. Trimming cost V 3 bases and J 6 bases, with 3 bases left between them. The CDR3: CASSFANSPLHF. In nucleotides, the CDR3 is TGTGCCAGCAGTTTTGCTAATTCACCCCTCCACTTT.

In this sample, this clonotype turned up a few times. The V call is TRBV4-3, the J call TRBJ2-3; 7 bases map to TRBD2. Per the germline V gene, CDR1 is LGHNA and CDR2 is YSLEER. The V segment lost 4 bases and the J segment 5 bases; nucleotides outside the gene matches: 12. The CDR3 spans 16 residues. The CDR3 DNA is TGCGCCAGCAGCCCACACTACGGGGAGGGCCGAGATACGCAGTATTTT. Its translation is CASSPHYGEGRDTQYF.